These T cell receptor beta chains were read from a single sample in a study of blood T cells in healthy people across ages. TCRdb processed the 5' RACE reads anew with MiXCR; each CDR3 protein has one entry. The repertoire holds about a million distinct CDR3 sequences, roughly 50% seen once, with around an eighth in the top ten. The sequencing input was blood. The receptors originated from a man in his thirties or forties in good health. Each CDR3 is given with its conserved first and last residue. A D gene is named only where the DNA matches it firmly. Part of the rows lack a size; the others show once, few, many or a class for expanded clones.

J | D | V | size | CDR3 | DNA
TRBJ2-7 | . | TRBV9 | few | CASSVGAGRDSYEQYF | TGTGCCAGCAGCGTAGGAGCAGGGCGAGACTCCTACGAGCAGTACTTC
TRBJ2-1 | . | TRBV4-3 | . | CASSQEGMGWSYNEQFF | TGCGCCAGCAGCCAAGAGGGAATGGGGTGGTCCTACAATGAGCAGTTCTTC
TRBJ2-2 | TRBD1 | TRBV2 | . | CASSLQGGRELFF | TGTGCCAGCAGCTTACAGGGGGGCCGGGAGCTGTTTTTT
TRBJ2-7 | . | TRBV20-1 | . | CSAPREYEQYF | TGCAGTGCTCCCCGGGAATACGAGCAGTACTTC
TRBJ2-1 | . | TRBV7-2 | . | CAGSGGRDEQFF | TGTGCCGGCAGCGGAGGGAGAGATGAGCAGTTCTTC
TRBJ2-3 | TRBD2 | TRBV11-2 | . | CASSLEPGGPGNTQYF | TGTGCCAGCAGCTTGGAACCGGGGGGGCCCGGAAATACGCAGTATTTT
TRBJ2-1 | TRBD2 | TRBV20-1 | few | CSARDGLERGGGSEQFF | TGCAGTGCTAGAGACGGCTTAGAGCGGGGGGGCGGGAGTGAGCAGTTCTTC
TRBJ1-6 | . | TRBV4-2 | . | CASSQELGRHSPLHF | TGTGCCAGCAGCCAAGAATTGGGCCGGCATTCACCCCTCCACTTT
TRBJ2-1 | TRBD2 | TRBV6-2/TRBV6-3 | few | CASYSYGLGGFNEQFF | TGTGCCAGCTACAGTTACGGTCTGGGAGGGTTTAATGAGCAGTTCTTC
TRBJ1-2 | . | TRBV21-1 | . | CASSNLTGQGGSGYTF | TGTGCCAGCAGCAATTTAACCGGACAGGGAGGAAGTGGCTACACCTTC
TRBJ1-6 | TRBD1 | TRBV6-6 | . | CASSYSTGGSSPLHF | TGTGCCAGCAGTTACTCGACAGGGGGCAGTTCACCCCTCCACTTT
TRBJ1-1 | . | TRBV11-2 | . | CASSSGRGPEAFF | TGTGCCAGCAGCTCTGGCAGGGGACCTGAAGCTTTCTTT
TRBJ2-3 | TRBD2 | TRBV11-2 | few | CASSRGSGGLSTDTQYF | TGTGCCAGCAGCCGGGGTAGCGGGGGCCTTAGCACGGATACGCAGTATTTT
TRBJ2-7 | . | TRBV20-1 | . | CSATHLNSYEQYF | TGCAGTGCTACACACCTAAACAGCTACGAGCAGTACTTC
TRBJ2-5 | TRBD2 | TRBV3-1 | few | CASSQVRAGRSETQYF | TGTGCCAGCAGCCAAGTAAGAGCGGGGAGGTCAGAGACCCAGTACTTC
TRBJ2-1 | TRBD1 | TRBV6-5 | . | CASSDPGGNEQFF | TGTGCCAGCAGCGACCCAGGGGGCAATGAGCAGTTCTTC
TRBJ2-4 | . | TRBV4-2 | few | CASSQDWAGSAKNIQYF | TGTGCCAGCAGCCAAGATTGGGCTGGGTCGGCCAAAAACATTCAGTACTTC
TRBJ2-7 | TRBD2 | TRBV9 | . | CASSLTSGAMYEQYF | TGTGCCAGCAGCCTTACTAGCGGGGCGATGTACGAGCAGTACTTC
TRBJ2-3 | TRBD1 | TRBV20-1 | once | CSATHYRTGESTQYF | TGCAGTGCTACCCATTACAGGACAGGGGAATCTACGCAGTATTTT
TRBJ2-1 | . | TRBV28 | . | CASHREKEQFF | TGTGCCAGCCACAGGGAGAAAGAGCAGTTCTTC
TRBJ2-7 | . | TRBV5-1 | . | CASSLGDPAYEQYF | TGCGCCAGCAGCTTGGGGGACCCCGCCTACGAGCAGTACTTC
TRBJ1-1 | TRBD1 | TRBV7-3 | . | CASGVTGDTEAFF | TGTGCCAGCGGGGTAACAGGGGACACTGAAGCTTTCTTT
TRBJ1-1 | . | TRBV25-1 | . | CASSGTGHTEAFF | TGTGCCAGCAGTGGTACAGGGCATACTGAAGCTTTCTTT
TRBJ2-4 | TRBD2 | TRBV29-1 | . | CSVVLTSGGVAKNIQYF | TGCAGCGTTGTCCTTACTAGCGGGGGGGTAGCCAAAAACATTCAGTACTTC
TRBJ1-2 | . | TRBV6-5 | . | CASRGSDSYYGYTF | TGTGCCAGCAGGGGGTCCGATAGCTACTATGGCTACACCTTC
TRBJ1-1 | . | TRBV12-3/TRBV12-4 | . | CASSSTPDRNTEAFF | TGTGCCAGCAGTTCGACGCCCGACAGAAACACTGAAGCTTTCTTT
TRBJ1-2 | . | TRBV28 | . | CASSEGVKNGYTF | TGTGCCAGCAGCGAGGGCGTAAAGAATGGCTACACCTTC
TRBJ2-3 | . | TRBV5-1 | . | CASSHGASTGPTDTQYF | TGCGCCAGCAGCCATGGCGCTAGCACGGGTCCCACAGATACGCAGTATTTT
TRBJ1-1 | TRBD1 | TRBV12-3/TRBV12-4 | few | CASSLLRQGHKAFF | TGTGCCAGCAGTTTGCTCCGACAGGGGCATAAAGCTTTCTTT
TRBJ2-7 | . | TRBV7-2 | . | CASSLPRTVRTYEQYF | TGTGCCAGCAGCTTACCACGCACAGTCCGAACCTACGAGCAGTACTTC
TRBJ2-7 | . | TRBV6-5 | . | CASSYSSGIRHEQYF | TGTGCCAGCAGTTACTCGTCTGGCATTCGCCACGAGCAGTACTTC
TRBJ1-6 | . | TRBV27 | . | CASSLEAGWNSPLHF | TGTGCCAGCAGTTTAGAGGCAGGATGGAATTCACCCCTCCACTTT
TRBJ1-5 | TRBD1 | TRBV5-6 | . | CASSSTGPGNQPQHF | TGTGCCAGCAGCTCGACAGGGCCGGGCAATCAGCCCCAGCATTTT
TRBJ2-2 | . | TRBV7-9 | . | CASSPTQGELFF | TGTGCCAGCAGCCCCACTCAAGGGGAGCTGTTTTTT
TRBJ1-1 | . | TRBV6-2/TRBV6-3 | many | CASTPYDGNTEAFF | TGTGCCAGCACCCCGTATGACGGGAACACTGAAGCTTTCTTT
TRBJ1-6 | TRBD1 | TRBV5-6 | . | CASSRRTGGYNSPLHF | TGTGCCAGCAGCCGTCGGACAGGGGGCTATAATTCACCCCTCCACTTT
TRBJ2-3 | . | TRBV6-2/TRBV6-3 | . | CASSYTLTSTDTQYF | TGTGCCAGCAGCTACACCCTCACAAGCACAGATACGCAGTATTTT
TRBJ2-3 | . | TRBV6-5 | few | CASSYTGDPTPSTQYF | TGTGCCAGCAGTTACACAGGAGACCCCACGCCGAGTACGCAGTATTTT
TRBJ2-5 | TRBD2 | TRBV7-9 | few | CASSINSGGFQETQYF | TGTGCCAGCAGCATTAATAGCGGGGGTTTCCAAGAGACCCAGTACTTC
TRBJ1-4 | TRBD1 | TRBV5-1 | . | CASSAVQGVEKLFF | TGCGCCAGCAGCGCCGTACAGGGGGTTGAAAAACTGTTTTTT
TRBJ2-7 | TRBD2 | TRBV6-5 | . | CASRSSGGNYEQYF | TGTGCCAGCAGATCTAGCGGGGGTAACTACGAGCAGTACTTC
TRBJ2-3 | . | TRBV27 | . | CASSFTRGGPTDTQYF | TGTGCCAGCAGTTTCACCAGGGGGGGGCCCACAGATACGCAGTATTTT
TRBJ1-6 | . | TRBV28 | . | CASGPGEGLSPLHF | TGTGCCAGCGGACCTGGGGAGGGGCTCTCACCCCTCCACTTT
TRBJ1-5 | TRBD1 | TRBV4-1 | . | CASSLSQGPTSNQPQHF | TGCGCCAGCAGCCTATCACAGGGGCCCACGAGCAATCAGCCCCAGCATTTT
TRBJ1-4 | TRBD1 | TRBV29-1 | . | CSVYRGRSEKLFF | TGCAGCGTTTACAGGGGGCGCTCTGAAAAACTGTTTTTT
TRBJ2-7 | TRBD2 | TRBV13 | few | CASSTLAGAIYEQYF | TGTGCCAGCAGCACCTTAGCGGGGGCGATCTACGAGCAGTACTTC
TRBJ2-1 | . | TRBV7-9 | . | CASSEIWGNSIRGDEQFF | TGTGCCAGCAGCGAGATATGGGGTAACTCCATACGAGGCGATGAGCAGTTCTTC
TRBJ2-5 | TRBD1 | TRBV13 | many | CASSGRTGLIQETQYF | TGTGCCAGCAGCGGGCGGACAGGGCTAATCCAAGAGACCCAGTACTTC
TRBJ2-2 | . | TRBV5-1 | . | CASSLSSVIGELFF | TGCGCCAGCAGCCTATCTAGCGTTATCGGGGAGCTGTTTTTT
TRBJ1-4 | . | TRBV3-1 | few | CASSQGQVTNEKLFF | TGTGCCAGCAGCCAAGGACAGGTGACTAATGAAAAACTGTTTTTT
TRBJ1-6 | . | TRBV20-1 | many | CSAREIGRGGSPLHF | TGCAGTGCTAGAGAGATTGGGAGGGGGGGTTCACCCCTCCACTTT
TRBJ2-7 | TRBD2 | TRBV20-1 | . | CSARGLAGDYEQYF | TGCAGTGCTAGGGGACTAGCGGGGGACTACGAGCAGTACTTC
TRBJ1-1 | . | TRBV21-1 | . | CASSKGKDRRRKNTEAFF | TGTGCCAGCAGCAAAGGGAAGGATAGGCGACGCAAGAACACTGAAGCTTTCTTT
TRBJ2-1 | . | TRBV20-1 | . | CSAREGALSYNEQFF | TGCAGTGCTAGAGAGGGGGCTCTTTCCTACAATGAGCAGTTCTTC
TRBJ2-7 | TRBD2 | TRBV29-1 | . | CSVVTSGGPYEQYF | TGCAGCGTGGTGACTAGCGGGGGTCCCTACGAGCAGTACTTC
TRBJ2-3 | TRBD2 | TRBV25-1 | few | CASGSGGSTDTQYF | TGTGCCAGCGGAAGCGGGGGGTCCACAGATACGCAGTATTTT
TRBJ2-1 | . | TRBV9 | . | CASSGGSGLYNEQFF | TGTGCCAGCAGCGGGGGGAGCGGACTCTACAATGAGCAGTTCTTC